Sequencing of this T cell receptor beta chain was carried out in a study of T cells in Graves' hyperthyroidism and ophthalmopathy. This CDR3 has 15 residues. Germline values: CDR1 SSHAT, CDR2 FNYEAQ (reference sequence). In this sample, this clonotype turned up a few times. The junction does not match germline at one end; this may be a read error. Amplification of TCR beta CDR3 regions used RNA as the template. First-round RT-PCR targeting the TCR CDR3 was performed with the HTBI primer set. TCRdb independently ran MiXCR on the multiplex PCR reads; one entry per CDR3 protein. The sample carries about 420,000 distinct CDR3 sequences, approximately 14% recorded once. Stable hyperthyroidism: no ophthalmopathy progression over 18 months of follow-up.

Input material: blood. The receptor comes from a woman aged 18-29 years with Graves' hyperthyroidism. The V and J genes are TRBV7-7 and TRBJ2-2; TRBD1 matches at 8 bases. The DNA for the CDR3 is TGTGCTAGCAGCGCTCGACAGGGGTTATACGGGGAGCTGTTTTTT. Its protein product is CASSARQGLYGELFF.